The 20 T cell receptor beta chains below all came from one sample that was sequenced in a study of cytomegalovirus exposure and HLA in healthy donors. Both 60 Vbeta primers and 13 Jbeta primers went into the PCR. Here immunoSEQ multiplex PCR was the method, and the copy in TCRdb shows in-frame clones only, minus some. In the table there are more than 110,000 clones, about 8.9% of which are singletons. Specimen: PBMCs. The receptors here all came from a man aged 45-65 years in good health and CMV-seronegative.

This clone was seen a few times. V usage is TRBV9 and J usage is TRBJ2-1; 10 bases are a match to TRBD2. CDR3 length: 16 residues. V gave up 3 bases and J gave up 8 bases; unmatched junction bases: 11. Germline CDR1 SGDLS, CDR2 YYNGEE. DNA of the CDR3: TGTGCCAGCAGCGCCCCCCTAGCTAGCGGGAGTTATGAGCAGTTCTTC. The encoded protein is CASSAPLASGSYEQFF.

This clone occurred a few times. The V gene is TRBV4-1, the J gene TRBJ2-5, with a possible D match to TRBD2 (6 bases). V lost 7 bases and J lost 5, with 20 bases in between. Germline-derived CDR1 and CDR2 are MGHRA and YSYEKL. The CDR3 length is 15 residues. The CDR3 protein is CASTEQEGRGETQYF. CDR3 DNA sequence: TGCGCCAGCACCGAACAGGAGGGCCGTGGGGAGACCCAGTACTTC.

The rearrangement links TRBV6-6 to TRBJ2-3; unclear D gene. CDR1 is MNHNY, CDR2 SVGAGI, per germline (reference sequence). The CDR3 covers 12 residues. Trimming shortened V by 7 bases and J by 0 bases, and 5 bases separated the two germline ends. CDR3 nucleotides: TGTGCCAGCACCCCAAGCACAGATACGCAGTATTTT. Translation gives CASTPSTDTQYF.

The chain is built from TRBV30 and TRBJ2-7; 9 bases align to TRBD2. TRBJ2-1 explains the end of the DNA better; the J call may be wrong. Germline V gene sequence: CDR1 GTSNPN, CDR2 SVGIG (reference sequence). CDR3 size: 15 residues. This CDR3 is CAWGLAGGPLNEQFF. The CDR3 coding sequence is TGTGCCTGGGGATTGGCGGGGGGGCCTCTGAATGAGCAGTTCTTC.

The chain combines TRBV28 with TRBJ2-3, with 7 nucleotides matching TRBD2. The CDR3 length is 15 residues. The V gene end was trimmed by 5 bases and the J gene end by 0 bases; junction bases not matched to a gene: 5. CDR1 MDHEN and CDR2 SYDVKM come from the germline V gene. This CDR3 reads CASSPGGSSTDTQYF. The CDR3 DNA sequence: TGTGCCAGCAGTCCAGGCGGGAGTAGCACAGATACGCAGTATTTT.

This clone was recorded a few times. This chain uses TRBV10-3 with TRBJ2-2; TRBD1 is a possible D gene (6 bases). The germline V gene encodes CDR1 ENHRY and CDR2 SYGVKD. This CDR3 is built from 15 residues. Trimming took 6 bases from V and 3 from J, leaving 14 bases between them. CDR3 nucleotide sequence: TGTGCCATCAGCCGCCGGGACACCTACACCGGGGAGCTGTTTTTT. Amino acids: CAISRRDTYTGELFF.

A few counts support this clone. V and J are TRBV4-2 and TRBJ2-5; 11 bases are shared with TRBD2. CDR1 and CDR2 from the germline V gene are LGHNA and YNFKEQ. The V and J ends lost 3 bases and 3 bases, in that order; junction bases with no gene match: 6. This CDR3 is built from 16 residues. The DNA of the CDR3 is TGTGCCAGCAGCCAGGGTGGGACTAGCGGTAAAGAGACCCAGTACTTC. The encoded protein is CASSQGGTSGKETQYF.

The J gene is TRBJ1-1, the V gene TRBV11-2, with D unresolved. V lost 5 bases, J lost 4 bases, and 14 bases lay in between. Per germline, CDR1 SGHAT and CDR2 FQNNGV. This CDR3 contains 14 residues. The CDR3 region is CASSPQRVATEAFF. The DNA for the CDR3 is TGTGCCAGCAGCCCCCAGCGGGTAGCCACTGAAGCTTTCTTT.

This sequence joins TRBV29-1 and TRBJ1-3; D gene uncertain. V shed 1 base and J shed 7 bases, with 5 bases lying between them. The CDR3 covers 11 residues. Germline CDR1 reads SQVTM; CDR2 reads ANQGSEA. As DNA, the CDR3 is TGCAGCGTTGAAGGGGAGAACACCATATATTTT. Amino acid sequence: CSVEGENTIYF. Together with reference TRBV29-1 and TRBJ1-3, the CDR3 gives the full variable domain: SAVISQKPSRDICQRGTSLTIQCQVDSQVTMMFWYRQQPGQSLTLIATANQGSEATYESGFVIDKFPISRPNLTFSTLTVSNMSPEDSSIYLCSVEGENTIYFGEGSWLTVV.

This clone was counted between two and nine times. The V call is TRBV4-1, the J call TRBJ2-3; 10 bases match TRBD2. This CDR3 region has 17 residues. Per germline, CDR1 MGHRA and CDR2 YSYEKL. The J segment lost 6 bases and the V segment lost 6 bases, leaving 15 bases of the junction unmatched. The CDR3 sequence: CASRKEASGGPADTQYF. The CDR3 region has the DNA TGCGCCAGCAGAAAAGAGGCTAGCGGGGGACCCGCGGATACGCAGTATTTT.

In this sample, this clone turned up a few times. This chain uses TRBV9 with TRBJ1-4; D is possibly TRBD1 (6 bases). The CDR3 contains 13 residues. Germline-derived CDR1 and CDR2 are SGDLS and YYNGEE. V lost 6 bases, J lost 7 bases, and 13 bases lay in between. The CDR3 DNA is TGTGCCAGCAACGGGGGGCGAGGTGAAAAACTGTTTTTT. Encoded protein: CASNGGRGEKLFF.

The chain combines TRBV4-1 with TRBJ2-7; TRBD1 might be the D (5 bases). In germline, CDR1 is MGHRA, CDR2 YSYEKL. The V end was cut by 0 bases, the J end by 3 bases, with 15 bases between. The CDR3 spans 16 residues. The CDR3 here is CASSQDSRQPFYEQYF. CDR3 DNA sequence: TGCGCCAGCAGCCAAGATTCGAGACAGCCCTTCTACGAGCAGTACTTC.

CDR3 protein: CASRNRDRDNEQYF. CDR3 nucleotides: TGTGCCAGCAGGAACCGGGACAGGGACAACGAGCAGTACTTC. The chain employs TRBV6-5 and TRBJ2-7, with TRBD1 matching over 9 bases. The germline gives CDR1 MNHEY, CDR2 SVGAGI. The trim removed 6 bases at V and 5 bases at J, leaving 8 bases unmatched. The CDR3 totals 14 residues.

The CDR3 spells CASSLGSGRANEQFF. The CDR3 DNA reads as TGTGCCAGCAGCTTAGGGAGCGGGAGGGCCAATGAGCAGTTCTTC. The chain carries TRBV7-9 and TRBJ2-1; 10 bases match TRBD2. This CDR3 is built from 15 residues. The J segment lost 6 bases and the V segment lost 1 base, leaving 3 bases of the junction unmatched. Looked up from germline, CDR1 is SEHNR and CDR2 is FQNEAQ (reference sequence).

The chain combines TRBV6-5 with TRBJ1-5, with 8 bases matching TRBD1. Germline CDR1 reads MNHEY; CDR2 reads SVGAGI. Trimming took 5 bases from V and 7 from J; bases not matched to a gene: 7. The CDR3 is made up of 14 amino acids. CDR3 DNA sequence: TGTGCCAGCAGTCTGGACAGGGAAGACCAGCCCCAGCATTTT. Its translation is CASSLDREDQPQHF.

This clone showed up just a few times. The rearrangement joins TRBV30 to TRBJ1-4, with TRBD1 matching over 9 bases. J lost 8 bases, V lost 2 bases, and 9 bases had no gene match. The CDR3 runs 15 residues. Germline-derived CDR1 and CDR2 are GTSNPN and SVGIG (reference sequence). The CDR3 is CAWSHGDRAREKLFF. DNA for the CDR3: TGTGCCTGGAGTCATGGGGACAGGGCGAGGGAAAAACTGTTTTTT.

In its sample, this clone was seen a few times. J is TRBJ2-2 and V is TRBV5-4; D gene ambiguous. Trimming removed 0 bases from V and 5 bases from J, with 14 bases in between. Germline lookup yields CDR1 SGHNT and CDR2 YYREEE (reference sequence). CDR3 size: 16 residues. In nucleotides, the CDR3 is TGTGCCAGCAGCTTGGTATCCAGCGTGAGGACCGGGGAGCTGTTTTTT. This encodes CASSLVSSVRTGELFF.

The V gene is TRBV10-1, the J gene TRBJ2-3; D is unclear. Germline V gene lookup returns CDR1 WNHNN and CDR2 SYGVQD (reference sequence). Trimming removed 3 bases at V and 0 bases at J, with 16 bases between. CDR3 length equals 17 residues. As DNA, the CDR3 is TGCGCCAGCAGTGATAGTTTACCCCCTGCTAGCACAGATACGCAGTATTTT. Amino acids: CASSDSLPPASTDTQYF.

There are a few counts of this clone. The rearrangement joins TRBV29-1 to TRBJ2-1, with 8 positions matching TRBD1. J gave up 9 bases and V 5 bases, and 12 bases lay outside the gene matches. Germline CDR1 SQVTM, CDR2 ANQGSEA. The CDR3 totals 14 residues. The DNA of the CDR3 is TGCAGCGTTCGGCTCGACAGGGGACGGGGTGAGCAGTTCTTC. Its protein product is CSVRLDRGRGEQFF.

This chain links TRBV5-5 with TRBJ1-2, with 8 bases matching TRBD1. The CDR3 has 16 residues. The J segment lost 2 bases and the V segment lost 4 bases, leaving 10 bases of the junction unmatched. Germline assignment: CDR1 SGHKS and CDR2 YYEKEE (reference sequence). CDR3 in DNA: TGTGCCAGCAGCGATCCGACAGGGGCGAAAAACTATGGCTACACCTTC. This sequence encodes CASSDPTGAKNYGYTF.